The 23 T cell receptor beta chains listed next were all sequenced from one sample in a study of cytomegalovirus exposure and HLA in healthy donors. Use of 60 Vbeta and 13 Jbeta primers characterized the PCR. Data came from immunoSEQ multiplex PCR; TCRdb stores just in-frame clones and leaves some out. The sample lists about 200,000 clones; about 76% were seen once. The sample consisted of PBMCs. The receptors were gathered from a male donor in good health and CMV-seropositive.

This chain links TRBV9 with TRBJ1-2; 11 bases match TRBD1. The trim removed 4 bases at V and 7 bases at J, leaving 6 bases unmatched. Germline CDR1 is SGDLS and CDR2 is YYNGEE. CDR3 length equals 14 residues. This CDR3 is CASSSSGTGGGYTF. CDR3 nucleotides: TGTGCCAGCAGCAGCTCCGGGACAGGGGGTGGCTACACCTTC. Filled out from reference TRBV9 and TRBJ1-2, the complete variable domain reads DSGVTQTPKHLITATGQRVTLRCSPRSGDLSVYWYQQSLDQGLQFLIQYYNGEERAKGNILERFSAQQFPDLHSELNLSSLELGDSALYFCASSSSGTGGGYTFGSGTRLTVV.

As for this clone: The junction shows a germline mismatch at one end, possibly a read error. The rearrangement links TRBV30 to TRBJ2-7; TRBD1 agrees at 9 bases. The CDR3 extends over 11 amino acids. The V gene's germline CDR1 is GTSNPN and CDR2 SVGIG (reference sequence). The CDR3 spells CAWSEGRTGVF. CDR3 DNA: TGTGCCTGGAGCGAGGGGAGGACAGGGGTCTTC.

The CDR3 loop reads CASSFGTSGSADTQYF. CDR3 bases: TGTGCCAGCAGCTTCGGGACTAGCGGGAGCGCAGATACGCAGTATTTT. The chain couples TRBV9 to TRBJ2-3, with TRBD2 matching 14 bases. Germline V lookup: CDR1 SGDLS, CDR2 YYNGEE. Trimming took 4 bases from V and 4 from J; bases not matched to a gene: 5. The CDR3 spans 16 residues.

The rearrangement joins TRBV2 to TRBJ2-7, with a possible D match to TRBD1 (7 bases). The V end lost 5 bases, the J end lost 2 bases, and 19 bases lay between the germline ends. The germline V gene encodes CDR1 SNHLY and CDR2 FYNNEI. This CDR3 comprises 16 residues. CDR3 sequence reads: CASSLTRTGSPYEQYF. The CDR3 nucleotides are TGTGCCAGCAGTCTGACTAGGACAGGTTCCCCCTACGAGCAGTACTTC.

This clone was seen only a few times. This chain joins TRBV30 and TRBJ2-3; TRBD2 aligns across 8 bases. CDR1 and CDR2 from the germline V gene are GTSNPN and SVGIG (reference sequence). The junction had 10 bases not matched to a gene; V was cut back by 4 bases and J by 4 bases. The CDR3 extends over 15 amino acids. CDR3 amino acids: CAWTWSGSRADTQYF. The CDR3 nucleotides are TGTGCCTGGACTTGGAGCGGGAGTAGGGCAGATACGCAGTATTTT.

The chain employs TRBV5-1 and TRBJ2-1, with 10 bases fitting TRBD2. From germline, CDR1 is SGHRS and CDR2 YFSETQ. The CDR3 has 16 residues. V lost 0 bases and J lost 4; bases outside the gene matches: 4. DNA of the CDR3: TGCGCCAGCAGCTTGGTTGCTAGCGGGGGTTACAATGAGCAGTTCTTC. The encoded protein is CASSLVASGGYNEQFF.

The V and J genes are TRBV13 and TRBJ2-3; 9 nucleotides agree with TRBD2. CDR1 is PRHDT, CDR2 FYEKMQ, per germline (reference sequence). The V gene end was trimmed by 3 bases and the J gene end by 8 bases; junction bases not matched to a gene: 9. The CDR3 sequence is 15 residues long. DNA for the CDR3: TGTGCCAGCAGCTTGAGATGGACTAGCGAGGTTACGCAGTATTTT. Amino acid sequence: CASSLRWTSEVTQYF.

The chain joins TRBV7-2 to TRBJ2-7; possibly TRBD2 for D (5 bases). The CDR3 covers 14 residues. The germline CDR1 and CDR2 sequences are SGHTA and FQGNSA. V lost 1 base and J lost 3, with 10 bases in between. The CDR3 DNA reads as TGTGCCAGCAGCTTAGAACAAGGACTCTACGAGCAGTACTTC. Translated: CASSLEQGLYEQYF.

V gene TRBV11-2 combines with J gene TRBJ1-5; 7 bases are a match to TRBD1. The CDR3 is 14 amino acids. Per the germline V gene, CDR1 is SGHAT and CDR2 is FQNNGV. J was trimmed by 5 bases and V by 5 bases; bases with no gene match: 6. This chain's CDR3 is CASSISGGHQPQHF. CDR3 DNA: TGTGCCAGCAGCATATCAGGGGGGCATCAGCCCCAGCATTTT.

The chain has TRBV7-2 and TRBJ1-2; D is possibly TRBD1 (5 bases). Germline V gives CDR1 SGHTA, CDR2 FQGNSA. CDR3 length: 14 amino acids. V dropped 3 bases and J dropped 1 base, with 9 bases sitting between them. This CDR3 is CASSLGGSNYGYTF. The CDR3 DNA reads as TGTGCCAGCAGCTTGGGGGGAAGTAACTATGGCTACACCTTC. The full variable domain, in which reference TRBV7-2 and TRBJ1-2 provide the parts outside the CDR3, is GAGVSQSPSNKVTEKGKDVELRCDPISGHTALYWYRQSLGQGLEFLIYFQGNSAPDKSGLPSDRFSAERTGGSVSTLTIQRTQQEDSAVYLCASSLGGSNYGYTFGSGTRLTVV.

The rearrangement joins TRBV5-6 to TRBJ2-3; no definite D call. This CDR3 has 12 amino acids. Germline loops: CDR1 SGHDT, CDR2 YYEEEE. With 2 bases removed from V and 5 bases from J, the gap between germline ends came to 6 bases. The DNA of the CDR3 is TGTGCCAGCAGCTTATCTCGAGATACGCAGTATTTT. Amino acid sequence: CASSLSRDTQYF.

This chain uses TRBV30 with TRBJ1-2; tentative D call: TRBD1 (6 bases). CDR1 is GTSNPN, CDR2 SVGIG, per germline (reference sequence). The CDR3 runs to 12 residues. V lost 4 bases and J 2 bases, leaving 8 bases between the germline ends. CDR3 in amino acids: CAWNRENYGYTF. The CDR3 DNA reads TGTGCCTGGAACAGGGAGAACTATGGCTACACCTTC.

J is TRBJ1-2 and V is TRBV6-5; 9 bases agree with TRBD1. CDR1 is MNHEY and CDR2 is SVGAGI in the germline V gene. The V gene end was trimmed by 4 bases and the J gene end by 7 bases; junction bases not matched to a gene: 4. CDR3 length: 13 amino acids. The CDR3: CASSLGQGLGYTF. The CDR3 DNA reads TGTGCCAGCAGTTTGGGACAGGGTCTTGGCTACACCTTC.

This clone turned up a few times. V and J are TRBV6-5 and TRBJ2-7, with TRBD1 identical over 11 bases. The CDR3 runs to 15 residues. After removal of 6 bases from V and 4 bases from J, the junction contained 8 bases not matched to a gene. Germline V gene lookup returns CDR1 MNHEY and CDR2 SVGAGI. The DNA for the CDR3 is TGTGCCAGCAGGTTCCGGGACAGGGGGTCGTACGAGCAGTACTTC. Its protein is CASRFRDRGSYEQYF.

The chain joins TRBV19 to TRBJ2-1, with 7 bases lining up with TRBD1. From germline, CDR1 is LNHDA and CDR2 SQIVND (reference sequence). The junction had 6 bases not matched to a gene; V was cut back by 1 base and J by 0 bases. The CDR3 runs to 17 residues. This CDR3 reads CASSIAADRSSYNEQFF. The DNA of the CDR3 is TGTGCCAGTAGTATAGCGGCGGACAGGAGCTCCTACAATGAGCAGTTCTTC.

This clone appeared a few times. This chain connects TRBV2 to TRBJ1-2; a weak D match, TRBD1 (6 bases). The V and J ends lost 2 bases and 3 bases respectively, with 7 bases between them. The CDR3 totals 13 residues. Germline V gene lookup returns CDR1 SNHLY and CDR2 FYNNEI. CDR3 coding DNA: TGTGCCAGCAGTGAATACAGGGACTATGGCTACACCTTC. This codes for CASSEYRDYGYTF.

This clone was picked up one time. The chain links TRBV10-3 to TRBJ2-1, with 9 bases lining up with TRBD2. The CDR3 has 16 residues. Germline V gene lookup returns CDR1 ENHRY and CDR2 SYGVKD. J was trimmed by 8 bases and V by 9 bases; bases with no gene match: 17. The CDR3 loop is CAMTGRAGGPRDEQFF. CDR3 coding DNA: TGTGCCATGACGGGGAGAGCGGGGGGACCCCGGGATGAGCAGTTCTTC.

The chain couples TRBV27 to TRBJ2-2, with TRBD2 as a possible D gene (6 bases). This CDR3 comprises 16 residues. Looked up from germline, CDR1 is MNHEY and CDR2 is SMNVEV (reference sequence). Trimming pared 4 bases from V and 1 base from J, leaving 13 bases between. The CDR3, as DNA: TGTGCCAGCAGTTATCGGGGGAGTGGGAACACCGGGGAGCTGTTTTTT. Translating it yields CASSYRGSGNTGELFF.

The J gene is TRBJ1-1, the V gene TRBV10-3; 8 bases align to TRBD1. V lost 11 bases, J lost 5 bases, and 10 bases stayed unmatched. Germline-derived CDR1 and CDR2 are ENHRY and SYGVKD. There are 13 residues in the CDR3. CDR3 sequence reads: CAARDRTQTEAFF. The CDR3 DNA sequence: TGTGCCGCCCGGGACAGGACCCAAACTGAAGCTTTCTTT.

The chain links TRBV7-9 to TRBJ2-7; 12 nucleotides align to TRBD1. This CDR3 is built from 14 residues. CDR1 is SEHNR, CDR2 FQNEAQ, per germline (reference sequence). With 3 bases clipped from V and 5 bases from J, the junction kept 2 bases outside the gene matches. DNA of the CDR3: TGTGCCAGCAGCTTGGGACAGGGGGCCAACGAGCAGTACTTC. Translating gives CASSLGQGANEQYF. Combining the CDR3 with reference TRBV7-9 and TRBJ2-7 gives the whole variable domain DTGVSQNPRHKITKRGQNVTFRCDPISEHNRLYWYRQTLGQGPEFLTYFQNEAQLEKSRLLSDRFSAERPKGSFSTLEIQRTEQGDSAMYLCASSLGQGANEQYFGPGTRLTVT.

This clone was recorded a few times. The V and J genes are TRBV11-3 and TRBJ1-1; weak D call: TRBD1 (5 bases). V was trimmed by 1 base and J by 4 bases, leaving 13 bases between them. Germline V gene data show CDR1 as SGHNT and CDR2 as YENEEA. The length of the CDR3 is 15 residues. CDR3 nucleotides: TGTGCCAGCAGCTTAGGAGTAGGGGCCGGCACTGAAGCTTTCTTT. Amino acids: CASSLGVGAGTEAFF.

The count of this clone is one. This CDR3 reads CAISGPGQTRSSTGYFSYEQYF. In DNA, the CDR3 is TGTGCCATCAGTGGACCGGGACAGACCAGGTCTTCTACAGGGTACTTTTCCTACGAGCAGTACTTC. This chain uses TRBV10-3 with TRBJ2-7; 7 bases are a match to TRBD1. The germline gives CDR1 ENHRY, CDR2 SYGVKD. With V trimmed by 4 bases and J by 1 base, 28 bases remained unmatched. The CDR3 covers 22 residues.

The chain uses TRBV29-1 and TRBJ2-3, with 7 bases identical to TRBD1. The J segment lost 4 bases and the V segment lost 0 bases, leaving 4 bases of the junction unmatched. CDR1 SQVTM and CDR2 ANQGSEA come from the germline V gene. The CDR3 is 14 residues long. CDR3 protein: CSVEENTGADTQYF. CDR3 nucleotides: TGCAGCGTTGAAGAAAACACAGGGGCAGATACGCAGTATTTT.